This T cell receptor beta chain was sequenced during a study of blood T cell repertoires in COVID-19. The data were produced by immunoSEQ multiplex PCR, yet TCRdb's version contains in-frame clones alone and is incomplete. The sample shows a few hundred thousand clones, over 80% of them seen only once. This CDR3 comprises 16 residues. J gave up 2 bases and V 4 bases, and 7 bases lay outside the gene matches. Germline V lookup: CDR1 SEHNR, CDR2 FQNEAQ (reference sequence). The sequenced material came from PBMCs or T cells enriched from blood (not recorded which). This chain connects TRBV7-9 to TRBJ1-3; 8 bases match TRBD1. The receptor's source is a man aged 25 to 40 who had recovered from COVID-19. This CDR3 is CASSSPGTGAGNTIYF. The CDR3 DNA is TGTGCCAGCAGCTCTCCCGGGACAGGCGCTGGAAACACCATATATTTT.